The text below deals with one TCR beta chain. This sample stems from a study of T cells in localized non-small cell lung cancer. The germline V gene encodes CDR1 MNHNS and CDR2 SASEGT. The CDR3 runs 13 residues. Assay: immunoSEQ multiplex PCR; the TCRdb copy retains only in-frame clones and omits some. The sample includes roughly 24,000 clones, 85% to 90% of them seen just once. This sample comprised peripheral blood, obtained before any cancer treatment. This chain links TRBV6-1 with TRBJ1-2; 7 nucleotides align to TRBD1. This sequence was found in a woman aged 40-69 years with stage I lung adenocarcinoma. CDR3: CATLGQTHYGYTF. The CDR3, as DNA: TGTGCTACCCTGGGACAGACCCACTATGGCTACACCTTC.